The 6 T cell receptor beta chains below come from one sample, sequenced in a study of cytomegalovirus exposure and HLA in healthy donors. The PCR was carried out with 60 Vbeta primers and 13 Jbeta primers. Only in-frame clones appear in the TCRdb table, and some are missing; sequencing was by immunoSEQ multiplex PCR. Among about 130,000 clones listed, under 85% were seen once. The source material was PBMCs. These receptors all come from a woman in her fifties or sixties in good health and CMV-seropositive.

V gene TRBV7-2 combines with J gene TRBJ1-4, with 7 bases identical to TRBD1. This CDR3 spans 13 amino acids. The germline gives CDR1 SGHTA, CDR2 FQGNSA. Trimming at V came to 6 bases and at J to 12 bases, leaving 10 bases not matched to a gene. The CDR3 DNA reads TGTGCCAGCAGAGCCTCTTTACAGGGGCAACTGTTTTTT. This codes for CASRASLQGQLFF.

The J gene is TRBJ2-3, the V gene TRBV6-6; the match to TRBD2 covers 10 bases. Germline CDR1 MNHNY, CDR2 SVGAGI (reference sequence). With V trimmed by 6 bases and J by 5 bases, 11 bases remained unmatched. This CDR3 has 16 amino acids. Here the CDR3 reads CASSRPSGGAKDTQYF. The CDR3 DNA follows: TGTGCCAGCAGCCGCCCCAGCGGGGGGGCTAAAGATACGCAGTATTTT.

The V call is TRBV11-3, the J call TRBJ2-1; D remains ambiguous. The CDR3 is 13 amino acids. The germline CDR1 and CDR2 sequences are SGHNT and YENEEA. V lost 3 bases, J lost 7 bases, and 10 bases lay in between. For the CDR3, the DNA is TGTGCCAGCAGCTTCCGGTCATGGAATGAGCAGTTCTTC. Protein: CASSFRSWNEQFF.

This clone was picked up a small number of times. The J gene is TRBJ2-3, the V gene TRBV7-2, with D tentatively TRBD1 (5 bases). Germline loops: CDR1 SGHTA, CDR2 FQGNSA. The V and J ends lost 4 bases and 4 bases respectively, with 9 bases between them. There are 13 residues in the CDR3. The CDR3 DNA reads TGTGCCAGCAGCTCTCAAGGGGCAGATACGCAGTATTTT. It is translated as CASSSQGADTQYF.

This clone was seen once. The genes are TRBV5-8 and TRBJ1-1; no definite D call. The CDR3 is 13 amino acids. Germline CDR1 SGHTS, CDR2 YDEGEE. Trimming shortened V by 0 bases and J by 7 bases, and 10 bases separated the two germline ends. The CDR3 sequence: CASSLERQSEAFF. The CDR3 DNA follows: TGTGCCAGCAGCTTGGAGAGGCAGAGTGAAGCTTTCTTT.

Here the CDR3 DNA reads TGTGCCAGCAGCTCCGGGACAGGGATGTTCTACACCTTC. Its protein product is CASSSGTGMFYTF. The V and J genes are TRBV7-2 and TRBJ1-2; 9 nucleotides agree with TRBD1. Germline V CDR1 and CDR2: SGHTA, FQGNSA. J lost 10 bases, V lost 4 bases, and 7 bases had no gene match. The CDR3 consists of 13 residues.